Presented here are 2 T cell receptor beta chains from one specimen sequenced in a study of shared clonotypes between healthy human individuals. Clones were read by immunoSEQ multiplex PCR, and TCRdb kept only the in-frame ones, dropping some. The sample shows some 630,000 clones, about 96% of them seen only once. Naive CD8 cells lacked CD45RO, underwent positive selection for CCR7 and left out terminally differentiated effector memory CD45RA+ cells. The specimen sequenced was naive CD8+ T cells sorted from blood. The receptors derive from a woman in her thirties in good health.

This clone has only one observation. V and J are TRBV4-1 and TRBJ2-1; 8 bases fit TRBD1. This CDR3 comprises 14 residues. Germline loops: CDR1 MGHRA, CDR2 YSYEKL. The V gene end was trimmed by 1 base and the J gene end by 8 bases; junction bases not matched to a gene: 4. CDR3 amino acids: CASSQGLTGDEQFF. CDR3 in DNA: TGCGCCAGCAGCCAAGGGTTGACAGGGGATGAGCAGTTCTTC.

This sequence joins TRBV29-1 and TRBJ2-5, with TRBD2 identical over 11 bases. The end of the DNA aligns better with TRBJ2-7, so the J call may be wrong. Germline values: CDR1 SQVTM, CDR2 ANQGSEA. The CDR3 runs 12 residues. In DNA, the CDR3 is TGCAGCGTTGTTAGCGGGAGGGGCGAGCAGTACTTC. It specifies CSVVSGRGEQYF.